The 22 T cell receptor beta chains reported below all come from one sample, sequenced in a study of T-cell memory formation after mild COVID-19. TCRdb reprocessed the 5' RACE reads via MiXCR and lists one record per CDR3 protein. The sample has 90,000 to 120,000 distinct CDR3 sequences; 11% are singletons. Sequences were obtained from PBMCs or a T cell subset sorted from them (not recorded which). The receptors were sampled from a young man who had mild COVID-19 (a few samples of this study predate the infection). Cell type and time point are not known.

This sequence joins TRBV4-1 and TRBJ2-5; D remains unclear. The germline V gene encodes CDR1 MGHRA and CDR2 YSYEKL. The CDR3 contains 15 residues. Trimming took 8 bases from V and 5 from J, leaving 21 bases between them. CDR3 in amino acids: CASSLISTVGETQYF. The CDR3 DNA reads as TGCGCCAGCTCCCTAATTTCCACAGTAGGGGAGACCCAGTACTTC.

V is TRBV9 and J is TRBJ1-1; D uncertain. With 4 bases removed from V and 5 bases from J, the gap between germline ends came to 12 bases. The CDR3 has 13 amino acids. Germline CDR1 is SGDLS and CDR2 is YYNGEE. The CDR3 region is CASSSMTGTEAFF. The CDR3 bases are TGTGCCAGCAGCTCTATGACGGGGACTGAAGCTTTCTTT.

The chain employs TRBV4-1 and TRBJ2-2, with D unresolved. Germline V gene lookup returns CDR1 MGHRA and CDR2 YSYEKL. The CDR3 has 15 amino acids. Trimming shortened V by 4 bases and J by 1 base, and 10 bases separated the two germline ends. The CDR3 here is CASSRVGGNTGELFF. The CDR3 DNA follows: TGCGCCAGCAGCCGGGTGGGCGGGAACACCGGGGAGCTGTTTTTT.

The V and J genes are TRBV7-9 and TRBJ2-1; perhaps TRBD1 as D (6 bases). Germline V gene data show CDR1 as SEHNR and CDR2 as FQNEAQ (reference sequence). The CDR3 runs to 14 residues. V was shortened by 6 bases and J by 7 bases, with 16 bases between the two germline ends. CDR3 protein: CASRAQYQGNEQFF. CDR3 in DNA: TGTGCCAGCAGAGCTCAATACCAGGGGAATGAGCAGTTCTTC.

In its sample, this clonotype was seen a few times. The chain is built from TRBV5-1 and TRBJ1-2; a weak D match, TRBD1 (6 bases). The germline CDR1 and CDR2 sequences are SGHRS and YFSETQ. CDR3 length: 16 amino acids. V gave up 0 bases and J gave up 4 bases, with 16 bases separating them. CDR3 amino acids: CASSLGQGSPAYGYTF. CDR3 nucleotide sequence: TGCGCCAGCAGCTTGGGGCAGGGGAGCCCAGCCTATGGCTACACCTTC. The whole variable domain, filled in from reference TRBV5-1 and TRBJ1-2, reads KAGVTQTPRYLIKTRGQQVTLSCSPISGHRSVSWYQQTPGQGLQFLFEYFSETQRNKGNFPGRFSGRQFSNSRSEMNVSTLELGDSALYLCASSLGQGSPAYGYTFGSGTRLTVV.

The genes are TRBV7-9 and TRBJ2-6; possibly TRBD2 for D (5 bases). V lost 11 bases, J lost 3 bases, and 14 bases lay in between. The length of the CDR3 is 14 residues. Germline CDR1 and CDR2: SEHNR and FQNEAQ (reference sequence). CDR3 protein: CAGRGYGGANVLTF. CDR3 in DNA: TGTGCCGGGAGAGGGTACGGTGGGGCCAACGTCCTGACTTTC. The full variable domain, completed using reference TRBV7-9 and TRBJ2-6, is DTGVSQNPRHKITKRGQNVTFRCDPISEHNRLYWYRQTLGQGPEFLTYFQNEAQLEKSRLLSDRFSAERPKGSFSTLEIQRTEQGDSAMYLCAGRGYGGANVLTFGAGSRLTVL.

This clonotype came up a few times. The gene calls are TRBV6-5 and TRBJ1-1; tentative D call: TRBD1 (6 bases). CDR3 size: 13 residues. The V end was cut by 5 bases, the J end by 7 bases, with 14 bases between. CDR1 is MNHEY and CDR2 is SVGAGI in the germline V gene. The CDR3 reads CASSTKQGSEAFF. CDR3 nucleotide sequence: TGTGCCAGCAGTACAAAACAGGGAAGTGAAGCTTTCTTT.

The CDR3 protein is CASSSSGPLGEQFF. CDR3 in DNA: TGTGCCAGCAGCTCAAGCGGCCCCCTCGGTGAGCAGTTCTTC. The rearrangement uses TRBV7-9 and TRBJ2-1; a weak D match, TRBD2 (5 bases). The CDR3 extends over 14 amino acids. Germline V lookup: CDR1 SEHNR, CDR2 FQNEAQ (reference sequence). With 4 bases removed from V and 9 bases from J, the gap between germline ends came to 16 bases.

This clonotype came up a few times. The rearrangement joins TRBV7-2 to TRBJ2-1; D possibly uses TRBD1 or TRBD2 (5 bases each). V was clipped by 4 bases and J by 7 bases, with 14 bases between them. Germline lookup yields CDR1 SGHTA and CDR2 FQGNSA. This CDR3 region has 14 residues. The CDR3 loop is CASSSTGPWNEQFF. In DNA, the CDR3 is TGTGCCAGCAGCTCAACGGGGCCATGGAATGAGCAGTTCTTC. Looking up the rest from reference TRBV7-2 and TRBJ2-1 gives the full variable domain: GAGVSQSPSNKVTEKGKDVELRCDPISGHTALYWYRQSLGQGLEFLIYFQGNSAPDKSGLPSDRFSAERTGGSVSTLTIQRTQQEDSAVYLCASSSTGPWNEQFFGPGTRLTVL.

This chain joins TRBV15 and TRBJ1-3; D is perhaps TRBD1 (5 bases). Trimming left V 0 bases short and J 0 bases short, with 9 bases between. Germline loops: CDR1 LNHNV, CDR2 YYDKDF (reference sequence). The CDR3 length is 16 residues. CDR3 DNA sequence: TGTGCCACCAGCAGAGACAGGGTTCGCTCTGGAAACACCATATATTTT. This translates into CATSRDRVRSGNTIYF.

The V gene is TRBV7-6, the J gene TRBJ2-5, with 8 bases that match TRBD1. Looked up from germline, CDR1 is SGHVS and CDR2 is FNYEAQ. Trimming removed 8 bases from V and 5 bases from J; junction bases left unmatched: 10. The CDR3 loop spans 14 amino acids. The CDR3 coding sequence is TGTGCCAGCTTCGACAGGGGTGATACGGAGACCCAGTACTTC. This translates into CASFDRGDTETQYF.

This clonotype was seen a few times. This chain joins TRBV12-3 or TRBV12-4 and TRBJ2-1; D is ambiguous. The length of the CDR3 is 16 residues. V was shortened by 5 bases and J by 0 bases, with 14 bases between the two germline ends. The CDR3 DNA is TGTGCCAGCAGTGCGTCCTGGAGTAGCTCCTACAATGAGCAGTTCTTC. Protein product: CASSASWSSSYNEQFF.

In its sample, this clonotype was seen many times. The rearrangement uses TRBV5-1 and TRBJ2-7; D might be TRBD2 (6 bases). This CDR3 region has 14 residues. Germline V CDR1 and CDR2: SGHRS, YFSETQ. With 4 bases removed from V and 3 bases from J, the gap between germline ends came to 14 bases. The DNA for the CDR3 is TGCGCCAGCAGCCCCCTAGGGACTTTCTACGAGCAGTACTTC. This gives the protein CASSPLGTFYEQYF.

This clonotype was seen more than once but under ten times. The chain is built from TRBV5-4 and TRBJ2-7, with 9 bases identical to TRBD1. The germline gives CDR1 SGHNT, CDR2 YYREEE (reference sequence). The CDR3 contains 14 residues. V gave up 3 bases and J gave up 3 bases; unmatched junction bases: 4. CDR3 residues: CASSSWGQGYEQYF. The CDR3 DNA reads as TGTGCCAGCAGCTCGTGGGGACAGGGCTACGAGCAGTACTTC.

This clonotype was counted between two and nine times. V gene TRBV20-1 combines with J gene TRBJ1-3, with D uncertain. Germline assignment: CDR1 DFQATT and CDR2 SNEGSKA (reference sequence). The CDR3 totals 15 residues. V was trimmed by 0 bases and J by 2 bases, leaving 11 bases between them. The CDR3 nucleotides are TGCAGTGCTAGAGACCTTAGTTCACCTGGAAACACCATATATTTT. The encoded protein is CSARDLSSPGNTIYF.

This clonotype was seen a handful of times. This chain links TRBV12-3 or TRBV12-4 with TRBJ1-5; TRBD1 matches 7 bases. J gave up 3 bases and V 7 bases, and 0 bases lay outside the gene matches. The CDR3 runs 12 residues. The CDR3 nucleotides are TGTGCCAGCAAGGGGGCCAATCAGCCCCAGCATTTT. Protein product: CASKGANQPQHF.

This clonotype showed up just a few times. The chain employs TRBV20-1 and TRBJ1-1, with 8 nucleotides matching TRBD1. Trimming at V came to 3 bases and at J to 3 bases, leaving 9 bases not matched to a gene. CDR1 is DFQATT and CDR2 is SNEGSKA in the germline V gene (reference sequence). The length of the CDR3 is 15 residues. CDR3 in amino acids: CSASDPQGADTEAFF. CDR3 DNA sequence: TGCAGTGCTAGCGACCCCCAGGGGGCCGACACTGAAGCTTTCTTT.

There are a few counts of this clonotype. V gene TRBV9 combines with J gene TRBJ2-7; 13 bases line up with TRBD2. This CDR3 spans 15 amino acids. J gave up 3 bases and V 8 bases, and 8 bases lay outside the gene matches. Germline CDR1 is SGDLS and CDR2 is YYNGEE. CDR3 in amino acids: CARPLGLAGSYEQYV. DNA for the CDR3: TGTGCCAGACCGCTGGGACTAGCGGGGAGCTACGAGCAGTACGTC.

This clonotype was seen a handful of times. This chain joins TRBV27 and TRBJ2-7, with a possible D match to TRBD1 (6 bases). The V gene's germline CDR1 is MNHEY and CDR2 SMNVEV (reference sequence). The CDR3 runs 13 residues. The ends were cut back, 6 bases at V and 1 base at J, with 10 bases in the middle. CDR3 in amino acids: CASRDSDSYEQYF. The CDR3 nucleotides are TGTGCCAGCAGGGACAGTGATTCCTACGAGCAGTACTTC.

This clonotype was seen more than once but under ten times. The chain employs TRBV7-9 and TRBJ2-5; 7 nucleotides line up with TRBD1. With 3 bases clipped from V and 3 bases from J, the junction kept 7 bases outside the gene matches. The length of the CDR3 is 15 residues. Germline V CDR1 and CDR2: SEHNR, FQNEAQ (reference sequence). CDR3 DNA sequence: TGTGCCAGCAGCTTCGCACAGGGGACCGAAGAGACCCAGTACTTC. Amino acids: CASSFAQGTEETQYF.

This clonotype has ten or more counts. V is TRBV20-1 and J is TRBJ1-6, with unresolved D. The V end was cut by 6 bases, the J end by 5 bases, with 14 bases between. The CDR3 length is 14 residues. Germline V gene sequence: CDR1 DFQATT, CDR2 SNEGSKA (reference sequence). The DNA of the CDR3 is TGCAGTGCCCCTGAAGCGCAAGATAATTCACCCCTCCACTTT. It is translated as CSAPEAQDNSPLHF.

This clonotype was counted between two and nine times. The V and J genes are TRBV27 and TRBJ2-3; 11 nucleotides align to TRBD1. The CDR3 length is 15 residues. The J segment lost 4 bases and the V segment lost 3 bases, leaving 3 bases of the junction unmatched. The V gene's germline CDR1 is MNHEY and CDR2 SMNVEV (reference sequence). CDR3 sequence reads: CASSFQGQGADTQYF. The CDR3 nucleotides are TGTGCCAGCAGTTTTCAGGGACAGGGGGCAGATACGCAGTATTTT.